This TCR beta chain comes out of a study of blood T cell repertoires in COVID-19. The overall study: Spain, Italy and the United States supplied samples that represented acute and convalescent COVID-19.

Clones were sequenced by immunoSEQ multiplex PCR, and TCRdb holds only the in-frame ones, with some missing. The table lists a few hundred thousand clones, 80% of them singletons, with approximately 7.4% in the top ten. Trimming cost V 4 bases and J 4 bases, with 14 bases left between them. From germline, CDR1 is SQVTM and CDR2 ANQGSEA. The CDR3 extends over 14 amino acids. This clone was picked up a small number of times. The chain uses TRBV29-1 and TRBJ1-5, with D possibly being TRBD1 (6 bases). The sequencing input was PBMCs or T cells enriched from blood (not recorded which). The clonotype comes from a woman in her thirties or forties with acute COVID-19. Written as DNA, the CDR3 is TGCAGCGTTGCGGTTTCAGGGACAAATCAGCCCCAGCATTTT. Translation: CSVAVSGTNQPQHF.